The present T cell receptor beta chain was sequenced within a study of blood T cell repertoires in COVID-19. This clone showed up just a few times. CDR1 GTSNPN and CDR2 SVGIG come from the germline V gene (reference sequence). The CDR3 sequence is 14 residues long. The junction had 2 bases not matched to a gene; V was cut back by 1 base and J by 2 bases. TCRdb's copy holds only in-frame clones and misses some; the assay was immunoSEQ multiplex PCR. Of approximately 490,000 clones listed, 87% were seen once; the top ten hold about 0.65%. This receptor was obtained from a woman aged 18-29 years who had recovered from COVID-19. This chain connects TRBV30 to TRBJ1-1; 9 bases align to TRBD1. Sequencing was carried out using PBMCs or T cells enriched from blood (not recorded which). The CDR3 DNA reads TGTGCCTGGAGTGGGGGACAGGGCAACACTGAAGCTTTCTTT. As protein: CAWSGGQGNTEAFF.